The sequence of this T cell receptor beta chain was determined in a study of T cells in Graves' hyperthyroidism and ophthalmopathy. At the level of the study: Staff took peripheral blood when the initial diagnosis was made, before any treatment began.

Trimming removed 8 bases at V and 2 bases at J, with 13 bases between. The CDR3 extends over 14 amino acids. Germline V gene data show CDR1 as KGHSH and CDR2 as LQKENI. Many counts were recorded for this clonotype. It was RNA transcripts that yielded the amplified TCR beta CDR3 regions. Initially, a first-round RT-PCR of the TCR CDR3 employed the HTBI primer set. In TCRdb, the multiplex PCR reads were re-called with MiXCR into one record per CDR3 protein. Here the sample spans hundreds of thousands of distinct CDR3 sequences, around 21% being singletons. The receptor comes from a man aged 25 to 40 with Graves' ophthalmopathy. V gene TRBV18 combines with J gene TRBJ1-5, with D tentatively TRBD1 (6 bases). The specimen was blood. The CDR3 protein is CASGTGIGNQPQHF. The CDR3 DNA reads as TGTGCCAGCGGAACAGGGATTGGCAATCAGCCCCAGCATTTT.